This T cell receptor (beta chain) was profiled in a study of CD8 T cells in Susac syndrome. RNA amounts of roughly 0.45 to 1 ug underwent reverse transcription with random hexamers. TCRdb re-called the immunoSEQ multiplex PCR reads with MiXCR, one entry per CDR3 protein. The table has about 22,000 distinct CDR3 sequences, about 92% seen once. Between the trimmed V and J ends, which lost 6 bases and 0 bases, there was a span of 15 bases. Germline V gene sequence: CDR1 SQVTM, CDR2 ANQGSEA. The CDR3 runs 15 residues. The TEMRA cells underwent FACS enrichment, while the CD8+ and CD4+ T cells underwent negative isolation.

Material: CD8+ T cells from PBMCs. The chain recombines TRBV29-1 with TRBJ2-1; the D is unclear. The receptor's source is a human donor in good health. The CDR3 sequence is CSVPVSQSSYNEQFF. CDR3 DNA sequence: TGCAGCGTCCCCGTGAGCCAAAGCTCCTACAATGAGCAGTTCTTC.